This TCR beta chain was recorded in a study of CD8+ T cells in alopecia areata. Study background: Treated individuals took tofacitinib by mouth, 5 to 10 mg twice daily.

Study-wide points: Possibly as an HLA-related effect, TCR sharing across patients appeared less clear than in mice. Scalp clonality and expanded CD8+ clones among the top 100 were significantly decreased by tofacitinib.

Extraction and reverse transcription of RNA yielded cDNA as the sequencing template. The protocol was immunoSEQ multiplex PCR, while the TCRdb copy is restricted to in-frame clones and leaves out a portion. The sample lists around 160,000 clones, 60% occurring once. The treatment is: oral pan-JAK inhibitor, 5-10 mg twice daily. It was from alopecia areata patients that lesional scalp punch biopsies and peripheral blood were collected. With respect to this clone: What it binds is unknown.

The length of the CDR3 is 12 residues. J lost 9 bases, V lost 5 bases, and 5 bases had no gene match. From germline, CDR1 is GTSNPN and CDR2 SVGIG (reference sequence). The V call is TRBV30, the J call TRBJ2-1, with 9 positions matching TRBD1. The receptor was isolated from a human donor with alopecia areata. The sequenced sample was CD4+ T cells sorted from blood, obtained at week 24, from a patient treated with tofacitinib. CDR3 in DNA: TGTGCCTGGGGGGGGACAGGGCTTGAGCAGTTCTTC. Its protein is CAWGGTGLEQFF. Drawing the rest from reference TRBV30 and TRBJ2-1, the complete variable domain is SQTIHQWPATLVQPVGSPLSLECTVEGTSNPNLYWYRQAAGRGLQLLFYSVGIGQISSEVPQNLSASRPQDRQFILSSKKLLLSDSGFYLCAWGGTGLEQFFGPGTRLTVL.